The present T cell receptor beta chain was sequenced within a study of PD-1 blockade in mismatch repair-deficient tumors. Study details: Patients had some twelve mismatch repair-deficient cancer types, all previously treated and progressing. Study conclusions and caveats: Tumor-resident clones, often undetectable pretreatment in blood, expanded then contracted after pembrolizumab.

The TCR-sequenced patients were a few responders to pembrolizumab. There are 13 residues in the CDR3. The germline V gene encodes CDR1 MGHRA and CDR2 YSYEKL. V shed 3 bases and J 4 bases; nucleotides not matched to a gene: 1. The count of this clone is one. Its antigen is as yet unknown. Sequenced by immunoSEQ multiplex PCR; TCRdb stores in-frame clones only, minus some. The sample gives 40,000 to 65,000 clones, 81% of which show up once; more than 8% is in the top ten. The receptor was derived from an adult with mismatch repair-deficient cancer. The J gene is TRBJ1-1, the V gene TRBV4-1; 8 bases are shared with TRBD1. The input for sequencing was peripheral blood, taken roughly 19 weeks after starting pembrolizumab. CDR3 sequence: CASSQTGVTEAFF. Here the CDR3 DNA reads TGCGCCAGCAGCCAGACAGGGGTCACTGAAGCTTTCTTT.